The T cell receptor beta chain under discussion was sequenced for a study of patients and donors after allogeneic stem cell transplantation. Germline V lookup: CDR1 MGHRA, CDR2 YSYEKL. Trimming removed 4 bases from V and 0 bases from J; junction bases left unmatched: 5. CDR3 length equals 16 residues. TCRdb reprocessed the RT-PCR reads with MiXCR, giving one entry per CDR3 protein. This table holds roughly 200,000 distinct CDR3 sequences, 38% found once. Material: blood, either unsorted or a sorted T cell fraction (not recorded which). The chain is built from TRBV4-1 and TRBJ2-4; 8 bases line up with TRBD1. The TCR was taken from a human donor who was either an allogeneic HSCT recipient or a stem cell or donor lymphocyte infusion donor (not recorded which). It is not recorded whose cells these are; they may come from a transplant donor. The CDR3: CASSPGQAIAKNIQYF. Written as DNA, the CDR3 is TGCGCCAGCAGCCCGGGACAGGCGATAGCCAAAAACATTCAGTACTTC.